Listed here is a single T cell receptor (beta chain). Antigen specificity is unknown. This record belongs to a study of post-analysis software for immune sequencing data. Study details: Secondary progressive, relapsing-remitting and progressive-relapsing multiple sclerosis were among the included disease courses. Whole-study findings and limits: Samples prepared in the same batch strongly co-clustered by F measure. Patients showed TRBV5-6, TRBV5-1 and TRBV20-1 among five TRBV segments more frequent than in controls.

The CDR3 is 14 amino acids. Per the germline V gene, CDR1 is SGHVS and CDR2 is FQNEAQ. J was trimmed by 4 bases and V by 5 bases; bases with no gene match: 5. TCR beta cDNA libraries included unique molecular identifiers. It was from roughly 0.93 to 9.6 million T cells that roughly 0.5 million cDNA molecules came. TCRdb ran MiXCR on the PCR reads and lists one entry per CDR3 protein. The repertoire holds about half a million distinct CDR3 sequences, with roughly 46% as singletons. The sequenced material came from blood. The clonotype was recovered from a girl aged 5 to 17 with multiple sclerosis. The chain has TRBV7-8 and TRBJ2-7; the match to TRBD2 covers 10 bases. Here the CDR3 DNA reads TGTGCCAGCAGCCCGAGGGGACTAGCGTACGAGCAGTACTTC. Translation: CASSPRGLAYEQYF.